This T cell receptor beta chain appears in the sequencing data of a study of brain T cells in children with intractable seizures. The trim removed 3 bases at V and 3 bases at J, leaving 3 bases unmatched. The CDR3 has 14 residues. The V gene's germline CDR1 is KGHSH and CDR2 LQKENI. Sequencing used immunoSEQ multiplex PCR; TCRdb keeps in-frame clones, though not all of them. The sample carries around 80,000 clones, about 90% recorded once. The chain has TRBV18 and TRBJ2-5, with 8 positions matching TRBD1. The receptor was derived from a girl aged 2 to 10 with Rasmussen encephalitis and intractable seizures. The sample here was peripheral blood, taken at surgery. The CDR3 is CASSPTGAKETQYF. The DNA of the CDR3 is TGTGCCAGCTCACCGACAGGGGCGAAAGAGACCCAGTACTTC.